This TCR beta chain is drawn from a study of beta chain features in type 1 diabetes listed by TCRdb under 2018. With respect to the entire study: Mean age, gender distribution, total cell number and subset yield did not differ between patients and healthy donors. A total of over 95,000,000 sorted cells were examined across all samples, and RNA yield correlated strongly with the number of cells per subset. Regulatory and stem cell-like memory subsets were isolated from only 8 patients and about 8 healthy donors, whereas naive and central memory subsets came from all 30 or so donors. In the study, recently diagnosed type 1 diabetes patients and matched healthy donors were compared on the TCRB repertoires of their sorted circulating CD4+ T cell subsets. Findings and caveats that apply to the study as a whole: HLA sub-analyses involved small numbers of individuals, so any influence of HLA type on TCRB rearrangement remained unresolved. In all four CD4+ subsets, TCRB CDR3 length was moderately but significantly shorter in type 1 diabetes patients. The naive, central memory and regulatory TCRB repertoires appeared to resemble one another more closely among patients than among healthy donors. Patients with type 1 diabetes made fewer insertions and deleted more nucleotides at VDJ recombination sites, implying thymic rearrangement abnormalities. Because cDNA was sequenced instead of genomic DNA, activated cells with high expression could be over-represented, although the groups did not differ in activation or CD3 levels. Shorter templates might be favored by PCR, yet because patient and control samples were amplified and corrected together, any such skew would affect both groups equally.

The entire amount of isolated RNA was reverse transcribed using the High Capacity cDNA Reverse Transcription Kit, so the sequenced TCRB transcripts were expressed ones. Deep immunoSEQ sequencing was applied to naive, central memory and regulatory T cell samples, giving an average of approximately 4 million total reads per sample. Sorted cells were lysed in RLT buffer, and RNA was extracted using DNase-treated RNeasy Micro or Mini kits according to cell number. Each cell subset was processed separately to prevent cross-contamination, with patient and healthy donor samples processed together. The immunoSEQ multiplex PCR was used to amplify TCRB sequences from cDNA, generating 87-bp fragments that spanned the CDR3 region. Sequencing of the amplicons was done on the Illumina HiSeq platform. In the original analysis: Synthetic template baselines were used to correct PCR bias computationally, reads within Hamming distance 2 were collapsed, and singletons that could not be merged were discarded. Reads were aligned against IMGT so that V, D and J genes, CDR3 length and insertions or deletions at six rearrangement sites could be assigned. Clonotype counts were normalized to sorted cell number within each subset before computing true diversity and Gini coefficients with the tcR R package. The overlap coefficient, calculated on TCRB nucleotide sequences, was used to quantify repertoire sharing. Out-of-frame TCRB sequences from naive cells were analyzed as a proxy for the pre-selection repertoire. What TCRdb holds here is the immuneACCESS table cut down to in-frame rearrangements. Part of the clones is not present; checked against another copy, under half of the missing clones reflect an unresolved V gene, and the others are unexplained. Clonal size and the V and J genes are those of that table, whereas D and trimming came from the DNA. The sample table records 860,000 or so clones; 15% to 20% of these occur just once. The ten largest clones add up to roughly 0.025% of the sample.

The CDR3, cysteine through phenylalanine, is 15 amino acids long. CDR3 DNA only is kept here, 45 bases in frame from base 1. V is clipped by 1 base and J by 2 bases, and the sequence between their germline boundaries is 12 bases long. Taken from the germline V gene, the CDR1 and CDR2 loops are SGHDT and YYEEEE. Each donor gave one peripheral blood draw, about 100 mL on average, collected into heparinised tubes. A BD FACSAria II and a panel including CD45RO, CCR7, CD25, CD127, CD95 and CD27 were used to sort naive, central memory, regulatory and stem cell-like memory CD4+ T cells. Purity was above 95% for every sorted population. PBMCs were separated immediately by Lymphoprep density gradient centrifugation and were stained directly, without being cultured. So that batch effects would be minimized, each experiment stained and sorted samples in pairs, pairing one healthy donor with one patient. This clone was counted only a few times. This receptor's antigen is unknown. Per-base qualities were not stored, and no clone one base away is much larger.

Source material: naive CD4+ T cells from blood. This sample's cell subset or site label indicates: true naive CD4+ T cells. This TCR derives from a woman aged 18-29 years in good health. The chain couples TRBV5-6 to TRBJ1-2, with the D gene not clear enough to name. The bases are TGTGCCAGCAGCTTGATTACCGTCCTCAACTATGGCTACACCTTC. It translates to CASSLITVLNYGYTF.